This is a list of T cell receptor beta chains from one sample in a study of cytomegalovirus exposure and HLA in healthy donors. Using immunoSEQ multiplex PCR, the repertoire was profiled, and TCRdb retains in-frame clones only, with some absent. The sample records about 170,000 clones, 80% being singletons. The sequenced sample was PBMCs. These receptors were collected from a man younger than 40 in good health and CMV-seropositive. Both conserved end residues are part of each CDR3. The order of the fields is clone size, V gene, J gene, D gene, CDR3 protein, CDR3 DNA. The D gene is left open where the match is weak. For some rows the clone size is stated as once, few or many, or as a class when expanded; others skip it.

clone_size: .; v_call: TRBV5-4; j_call: TRBJ2-5; d_call: .; cdr3_aa: CASSPIRSGQETQYF; cdr3_nt: TGTGCCAGCAGCCCCATAAGGTCGGGACAAGAGACCCAGTACTTC
clone_size: .; v_call: TRBV6-1; j_call: TRBJ2-7; d_call: TRBD1; cdr3_aa: CASSEEEGQGADEQYF; cdr3_nt: TGTGCCAGCAGTGAAGAGGAGGGACAGGGGGCGGACGAGCAGTACTTC
clone_size: .; v_call: TRBV7-2; j_call: TRBJ2-5; d_call: .; cdr3_aa: CASSLRPRGETQYF; cdr3_nt: TGTGCCAGCAGCTTAAGGCCGAGGGGGGAGACCCAGTACTTC
clone_size: .; v_call: TRBV10-3; j_call: TRBJ1-2; d_call: TRBD1; cdr3_aa: CAISQGDTQNYGYTF; cdr3_nt: TGTGCCATCAGTCAGGGGGACACACAAAACTATGGCTACACCTTC
clone_size: .; v_call: TRBV19; j_call: TRBJ2-4; d_call: TRBD1; cdr3_aa: CASTLRGQGARVTKNIQYF; cdr3_nt: TGTGCCAGTACCCTAAGGGGACAGGGGGCCCGAGTAACCAAAAACATTCAGTACTTC
clone_size: once; v_call: TRBV6-4; j_call: TRBJ2-3; d_call: TRBD2; cdr3_aa: CASSAASGSGNTQYF; cdr3_nt: TGTGCCAGCAGTGCGGCTAGCGGGAGTGGCAATACGCAGTATTTT
clone_size: .; v_call: TRBV4-3; j_call: TRBJ2-7; d_call: TRBD1; cdr3_aa: CASSQAPSGTESSYEQYF; cdr3_nt: TGCGCCAGCAGCCAAGCCCCTTCGGGGACAGAAAGCTCCTACGAGCAGTACTTC
clone_size: .; v_call: TRBV11-2; j_call: TRBJ1-2; d_call: .; cdr3_aa: CASSFYLPHFRNYGYTF; cdr3_nt: TGTGCCAGCAGCTTTTACTTACCCCATTTCCGTAACTATGGCTACACCTTC
clone_size: .; v_call: TRBV10-2; j_call: TRBJ1-4; d_call: .; cdr3_aa: CASRDPGQIYEKLFF; cdr3_nt: TGCGCCAGCAGAGACCCGGGACAAATATATGAAAAACTGTTTTTT
clone_size: .; v_call: TRBV28; j_call: TRBJ2-5; d_call: TRBD2; cdr3_aa: CASSLLGLAGGGPIQETQYF; cdr3_nt: TGTGCCAGCAGTTTATTAGGCCTAGCGGGAGGGGGGCCGATACAAGAGACCCAGTACTTC
clone_size: .; v_call: TRBV5-1; j_call: TRBJ1-6; d_call: .; cdr3_aa: CASSLIRQGLAPLHF; cdr3_nt: TGCGCCAGCAGCTTGATCCGGCAGGGGCTCGCACCCCTCCACTTT
clone_size: once; v_call: TRBV7-2; j_call: TRBJ1-5; d_call: .; cdr3_aa: CASSVRSDQPQHF; cdr3_nt: TGTGCCAGCAGCGTTCGGAGCGATCAGCCCCAGCATTTT
clone_size: .; v_call: TRBV5-4; j_call: TRBJ2-3; d_call: .; cdr3_aa: CASSLDRPGTQYF; cdr3_nt: TGTGCCAGCAGCTTGGATAGGCCAGGTACGCAGTATTTT
clone_size: .; v_call: TRBV5-1; j_call: TRBJ2-7; d_call: TRBD1; cdr3_aa: CASSRRRTGQGDYEQYF; cdr3_nt: TGCGCCAGCAGCCGCCGTAGGACGGGACAGGGCGACTACGAGCAGTACTTC
clone_size: .; v_call: TRBV5-1; j_call: TRBJ1-1; d_call: .; cdr3_aa: CASSLNRNPTEAFF; cdr3_nt: TGCGCCAGCAGCTTGAACAGAAACCCCACTGAAGCTTTCTTT
clone_size: .; v_call: TRBV30; j_call: TRBJ2-1; d_call: TRBD2; cdr3_aa: CAWTPTSGRANEQFF; cdr3_nt: TGTGCCTGGACCCCCACTAGCGGGAGGGCCAATGAGCAGTTCTTC
clone_size: .; v_call: TRBV5-4; j_call: TRBJ2-1; d_call: TRBD2; cdr3_aa: CASSSGLAGDEQFF; cdr3_nt: TGTGCCAGCAGCTCAGGACTAGCGGGCGATGAGCAGTTCTTC
clone_size: .; v_call: TRBV29-1; j_call: TRBJ2-7; d_call: TRBD2; cdr3_aa: CSVEDYGWGGAGVSYEQYF; cdr3_nt: TGCAGCGTTGAAGATTATGGTTGGGGAGGGGCGGGGGTCTCCTACGAGCAGTACTTC
clone_size: .; v_call: TRBV6-1; j_call: TRBJ2-5; d_call: .; cdr3_aa: CASSGALAPQETQYF; cdr3_nt: TGTGCCAGCAGTGGAGCCCTAGCCCCCCAAGAGACCCAGTACTTC
clone_size: once; v_call: TRBV5-1; j_call: TRBJ2-7; d_call: TRBD1; cdr3_aa: CASSSDRGLSYEQYF; cdr3_nt: TGCGCCAGCAGCAGTGACAGGGGGCTTTCGTACGAGCAGTACTTC
clone_size: few; v_call: TRBV28; j_call: TRBJ1-1; d_call: .; cdr3_aa: CASSLQGWITEAFF; cdr3_nt: TGTGCCAGCAGTTTACAGGGATGGATCACTGAAGCTTTCTTT
clone_size: .; v_call: TRBV29-1; j_call: TRBJ1-1; d_call: .; cdr3_aa: CSGKSQGMNTEAFF; cdr3_nt: TGCAGCGGGAAAAGCCAGGGAATGAACACTGAAGCTTTCTTT
clone_size: .; v_call: TRBV5-5; j_call: TRBJ2-5; d_call: TRBD1; cdr3_aa: CASTQTRGQGAETQYF; cdr3_nt: TGTGCCAGCACCCAGACAAGGGGACAGGGAGCGGAGACCCAGTACTTC
clone_size: once; v_call: TRBV4-3; j_call: TRBJ2-7; d_call: .; cdr3_aa: CASSQALVAGNEQYF; cdr3_nt: TGCGCCAGCAGCCAAGCCCTCGTGGCCGGGAACGAGCAGTACTTC
clone_size: .; v_call: TRBV10-3; j_call: TRBJ2-1; d_call: .; cdr3_aa: CAISDVSDEQFF; cdr3_nt: TGTGCCATCAGTGATGTATCCGATGAGCAGTTCTTC
clone_size: .; v_call: TRBV30; j_call: TRBJ2-2; d_call: TRBD2; cdr3_aa: CAWSVRGGRAFTGELFF; cdr3_nt: TGTGCCTGGAGTGTAAGAGGCGGGAGGGCCTTCACCGGGGAGCTGTTTTTT
clone_size: .; v_call: TRBV7-9; j_call: TRBJ2-6; d_call: TRBD1; cdr3_aa: CASSQQGGANVLTF; cdr3_nt: TGTGCCAGCAGCCAACAGGGGGGGGCCAACGTCCTGACTTTC
clone_size: .; v_call: TRBV6-4; j_call: TRBJ2-1; d_call: .; cdr3_aa: CASSDAANNEQFF; cdr3_nt: TGTGCCAGCAGTGACGCGGCTAACAATGAGCAGTTCTTC
clone_size: once; v_call: TRBV7-3; j_call: TRBJ2-1; d_call: .; cdr3_aa: CASSLSSALSSYNEQFF; cdr3_nt: TGTGCCAGCAGCTTAAGTAGCGCTCTGAGCTCCTACAATGAGCAGTTCTTC
clone_size: .; v_call: TRBV6-5; j_call: TRBJ1-1; d_call: .; cdr3_aa: CASRPGVGITEAFF; cdr3_nt: TGTGCCAGCAGACCCGGGGTCGGGATCACTGAAGCTTTCTTT
clone_size: .; v_call: TRBV28; j_call: TRBJ2-3; d_call: .; cdr3_aa: CASSFWRVGGSTDTQYF; cdr3_nt: TGTGCCAGCAGTTTTTGGCGGGTCGGCGGGAGCACAGATACGCAGTATTTT
clone_size: .; v_call: TRBV25-1; j_call: TRBJ1-2; d_call: .; cdr3_aa: CASSGAYGYTF; cdr3_nt: TGTGCCAGCAGTGGGGCCTATGGCTACACCTTC
clone_size: .; v_call: TRBV7-8; j_call: TRBJ1-2; d_call: .; cdr3_aa: CASSLGTGLRGYTF; cdr3_nt: TGTGCCAGCAGCTTAGGAACAGGGCTTAGAGGCTACACCTTC
clone_size: .; v_call: TRBV27; j_call: TRBJ1-2; d_call: .; cdr3_aa: CASRNIRGDGYTF; cdr3_nt: TGTGCCAGCAGGAATATCCGCGGTGACGGCTACACCTTC
clone_size: .; v_call: TRBV15; j_call: TRBJ2-1; d_call: TRBD2; cdr3_aa: CATSRGAGGPLGEQFF; cdr3_nt: TGTGCCACCAGCAGAGGAGCGGGGGGGCCTCTCGGTGAGCAGTTCTTC
clone_size: .; v_call: TRBV7-2; j_call: TRBJ2-7; d_call: TRBD1; cdr3_aa: CASSSGGGYEQYF; cdr3_nt: TGTGCCAGCAGCTCAGGGGGCGGCTACGAGCAGTACTTC
clone_size: .; v_call: TRBV11-2; j_call: TRBJ1-2; d_call: TRBD1; cdr3_aa: CASSSVWDRAYYGYTF; cdr3_nt: TGTGCCAGCAGCTCCGTTTGGGACAGGGCTTACTATGGCTACACCTTC
clone_size: .; v_call: TRBV4-2; j_call: TRBJ1-5; d_call: .; cdr3_aa: CASSQGTQEQPQHF; cdr3_nt: TGTGCCAGCAGCCAAGGGACTCAGGAACAGCCCCAGCATTTT
clone_size: .; v_call: TRBV27; j_call: TRBJ2-2; d_call: .; cdr3_aa: CASRDSTNTGELFF; cdr3_nt: TGTGCCAGCAGGGACAGTACGAACACCGGGGAGCTGTTTTTT
clone_size: .; v_call: TRBV19; j_call: TRBJ2-1; d_call: TRBD2; cdr3_aa: CASARITGLGRTPSSYNEQFF; cdr3_nt: TGTGCCAGTGCCCGGATTACGGGACTAGGGAGGACCCCAAGCTCCTACAATGAGCAGTTCTTC
clone_size: .; v_call: TRBV18; j_call: TRBJ2-1; d_call: TRBD1; cdr3_aa: CASSLGQGSSLYNEQFF; cdr3_nt: TGTGCCAGCTCACTCGGACAGGGAAGTAGTCTTTACAATGAGCAGTTCTTC